Described below is a single T cell receptor (beta chain) sequence and its context. The antigen remains undetermined. These data are taken from a study of cytomegalovirus exposure and HLA in healthy donors. Researchers ran the PCR with 60 Vbeta and 13 Jbeta primers. Assay used: immunoSEQ multiplex PCR; TCRdb lists only in-frame clones, some missing. This sample carries 130,000 or so clones, just under 75% of them seen once, and the ten largest clones take 6.5% to 8%. Germline V CDR1 and CDR2: LNHDA, SQIVND (reference sequence). Unmatched junction bases numbered 11, after V lost 3 bases and J lost 6 bases. This CDR3 spans 16 amino acids. Whole-study findings and limits: Available immune exposure information was restricted to CMV serostatus only. Reports credit the classifier with highly specific, highly sensitive diagnosis of cytomegalovirus status. In an earlier analysis, about 87% or about 30%: the productive usage of most TCR beta V segments. Indistinguishability led to the exclusion of some V segments, TRBV6-2 and TRBV6-3 included.

Sequenced sample: PBMCs. The source of this sequence is a man aged 40-49 years in good health and CMV-seropositive. The chain recombines TRBV19 with TRBJ1-5; 7 bases line up with TRBD1. For the CDR3, the DNA is TGTGCCAGTAGTATCCACGCAGGGGGTAGGGGTCAGCCCCAGCATTTT. Translating it yields CASSIHAGGRGQPQHF. Combining the CDR3 with reference TRBV19 and TRBJ1-5 gives the whole variable domain DGGITQSPKYLFRKEGQNVTLSCEQNLNHDAMYWYRQDPGQGLRLIYYSQIVNDFQKGDIAEGYSVSREKKESFPLTVTSAQKNPTAFYLCASSIHAGGRGQPQHFGDGTRLSIL.